The rows below give T cell receptor beta chains drawn from one sample of a study of Ad26.COV2.S vaccination and SARS-CoV-2 variants. Generated by immunoSEQ multiplex PCR, the TCRdb table keeps only in-frame clones and is missing some. There are some 400,000 clones in the sample; around nine tenths occur only once, and around 1.8% lies in the top ten. The sequencing here drew on peripheral blood, taken in a trial of Ad26.COV2.S vaccine versus placebo. Receptor source: a person aged 18-60 years who received the Ad26.COV2.S COVID-19 vaccine or a placebo. Both conserved end residues are part of each CDR3. The D gene is left open where the match is weak. The size field is filled for only some rows; it gives once, few, many or a size class.

D gene: TRBD1
J gene: TRBJ1-2
V gene: TRBV5-1
clone size: -
CDR3 DNA: TGCGCCAGCAGCTTGGATGACAGGGTCGGCTACACCTTC
CDR3 protein: CASSLDDRVGYTF

D gene: TRBD2
J gene: TRBJ2-1
V gene: TRBV13
clone size: -
CDR3 DNA: TGTGCCAGCAGCGGACGACTAGCAAATTACAATGAGCAGTTCTTC
CDR3 protein: CASSGRLANYNEQFF

D gene: -
J gene: TRBJ1-5
V gene: TRBV7-2
clone size: -
CDR3 DNA: TGTGCCAGCAGTTCAGGACCTTCGGGGGCCCAGCATTTT
CDR3 protein: CASSSGPSGAQHF

D gene: TRBD1
J gene: TRBJ2-1
V gene: TRBV6-5
clone size: -
CDR3 DNA: TGTGCCAGCAATACCGGGACAGGGGGTAATGAGCAGTTCTTC
CDR3 protein: CASNTGTGGNEQFF

D gene: TRBD2
J gene: TRBJ2-3
V gene: TRBV5-1
clone size: -
CDR3 DNA: TGCGCCAGCAGCTTGGATTTGACTAGCGCATTTGGTACGCAGTATTTT
CDR3 protein: CASSLDLTSAFGTQYF

D gene: -
J gene: TRBJ1-4
V gene: TRBV7-8
clone size: -
CDR3 DNA: TGTGCCAGCAGCTTACTCCAAGCAACTAATGAAAAACTGTTTTTT
CDR3 protein: CASSLLQATNEKLFF

D gene: TRBD1
J gene: TRBJ2-2
V gene: TRBV7-2
clone size: -
CDR3 DNA: TGTGCCAGCAGCTCCTGGACAGGGTCGGACACCGGGGAGCTGTTTTTT
CDR3 protein: CASSSWTGSDTGELFF

D gene: TRBD1
J gene: TRBJ1-5
V gene: TRBV13
clone size: -
CDR3 DNA: TGTGCCAGCAGCTCGACAGGGAGCAATCAGCCCCAGCATTTT
CDR3 protein: CASSSTGSNQPQHF

D gene: TRBD2
J gene: TRBJ2-7
V gene: TRBV5-4
clone size: once
CDR3 DNA: TGTGCCAGCAGCTTGGACGCGGGAGGGCCTGGAGAGCAGTACTTC
CDR3 protein: CASSLDAGGPGEQYF

D gene: -
J gene: TRBJ1-1
V gene: TRBV11-1
clone size: -
CDR3 DNA: TGTGCCAGCAGCTTATCCGGGGGACCGAACACTGAAGCTTTCTTT
CDR3 protein: CASSLSGGPNTEAFF

D gene: -
J gene: TRBJ2-4
V gene: TRBV7-9
clone size: once
CDR3 DNA: TGTGCCAGCAGCTTAGAGGAAGCCAAAAACATTCAGTACTTC
CDR3 protein: CASSLEEAKNIQYF

D gene: -
J gene: TRBJ2-5
V gene: TRBV5-6
clone size: -
CDR3 DNA: TGTGCCAGCAGCCCTACACGGTACCAAGAGACCCAGTACTTC
CDR3 protein: CASSPTRYQETQYF

D gene: -
J gene: TRBJ2-1
V gene: TRBV12-3/TRBV12-4
clone size: -
CDR3 DNA: TGTGCCAGCAGTCCCCGACTAGACAATGAGCAGTTCTTC
CDR3 protein: CASSPRLDNEQFF

D gene: TRBD1
J gene: TRBJ2-7
V gene: TRBV6-1
clone size: once
CDR3 DNA: TGTGCCAGCAGTGTGGCCCTCGGGACAGGGATTGCCTACGAGCAGTACTTC
CDR3 protein: CASSVALGTGIAYEQYF

D gene: -
J gene: TRBJ2-3
V gene: TRBV6-5
clone size: -
CDR3 DNA: TGTGCCAGCAGTTTACCGGGTGGGAGCACAGATACGCAGTATTTT
CDR3 protein: CASSLPGGSTDTQYF

D gene: TRBD1
J gene: TRBJ1-2
V gene: TRBV15
clone size: -
CDR3 DNA: TGTGCCACCAGCCAGGGAGGGGGCGCTTATGGCTACACCTTC
CDR3 protein: CATSQGGGAYGYTF